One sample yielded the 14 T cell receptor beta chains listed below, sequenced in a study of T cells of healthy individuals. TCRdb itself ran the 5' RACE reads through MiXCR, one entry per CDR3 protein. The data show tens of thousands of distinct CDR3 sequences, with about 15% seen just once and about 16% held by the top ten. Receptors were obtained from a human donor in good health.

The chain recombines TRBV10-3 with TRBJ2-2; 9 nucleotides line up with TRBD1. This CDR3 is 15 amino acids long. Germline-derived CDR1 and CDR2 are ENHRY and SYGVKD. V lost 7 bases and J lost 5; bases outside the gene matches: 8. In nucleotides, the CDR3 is TGTGCCATCACCTCGGACAGGGGTGGGACCGGGGAGCTGTTTTTT. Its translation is CAITSDRGGTGELFF.

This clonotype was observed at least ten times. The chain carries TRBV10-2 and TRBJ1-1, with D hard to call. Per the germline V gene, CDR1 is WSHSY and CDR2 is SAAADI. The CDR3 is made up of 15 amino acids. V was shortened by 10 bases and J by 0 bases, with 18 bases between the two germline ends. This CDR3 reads CATEFREPLNTEAFF. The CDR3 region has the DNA TGCGCCACCGAGTTCCGCGAACCCTTGAACACTGAAGCTTTCTTT.

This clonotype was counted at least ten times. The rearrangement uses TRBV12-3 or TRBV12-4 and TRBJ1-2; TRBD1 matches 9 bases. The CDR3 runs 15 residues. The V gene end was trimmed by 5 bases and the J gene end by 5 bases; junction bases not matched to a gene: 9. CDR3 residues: CASSIRDRDPYGYTF. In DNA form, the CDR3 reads TGTGCCAGCAGTATCAGGGACAGGGATCCGTATGGCTACACCTTC.

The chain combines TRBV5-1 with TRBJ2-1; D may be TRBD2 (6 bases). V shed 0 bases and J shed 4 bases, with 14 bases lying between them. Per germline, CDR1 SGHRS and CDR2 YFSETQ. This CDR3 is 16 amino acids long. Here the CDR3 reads CASSLGPRGAYNEQFF. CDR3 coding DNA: TGCGCCAGCAGCTTGGGTCCTCGCGGGGCTTACAATGAGCAGTTCTTC.

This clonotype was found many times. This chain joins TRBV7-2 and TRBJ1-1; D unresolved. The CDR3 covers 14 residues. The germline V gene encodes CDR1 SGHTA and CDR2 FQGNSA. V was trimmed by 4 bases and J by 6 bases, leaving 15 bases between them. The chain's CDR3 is CASSSTGRGAEAFF. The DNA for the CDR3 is TGTGCCAGCAGCTCGACGGGCCGTGGGGCTGAAGCTTTCTTT. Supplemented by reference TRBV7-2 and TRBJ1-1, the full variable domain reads GAGVSQSPSNKVTEKGKDVELRCDPISGHTALYWYRQSLGQGLEFLIYFQGNSAPDKSGLPSDRFSAERTGGSVSTLTIQRTQQEDSAVYLCASSSTGRGAEAFFGQGTRLTVV.

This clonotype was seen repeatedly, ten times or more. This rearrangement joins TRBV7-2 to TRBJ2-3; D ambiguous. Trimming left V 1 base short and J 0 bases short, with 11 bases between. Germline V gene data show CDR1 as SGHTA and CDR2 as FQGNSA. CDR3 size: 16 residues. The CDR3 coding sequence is TGTGCCAGCAGCTTAGATCCGGGCCCTAGCACAGATACGCAGTATTTT. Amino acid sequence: CASSLDPGPSTDTQYF.

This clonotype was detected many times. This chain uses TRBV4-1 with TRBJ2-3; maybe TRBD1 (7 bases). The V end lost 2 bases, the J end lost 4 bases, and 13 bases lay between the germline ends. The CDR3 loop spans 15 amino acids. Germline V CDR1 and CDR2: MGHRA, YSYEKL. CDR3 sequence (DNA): TGCGCCAGCAGCCAACGACAGGGAGGAGCAGATACGCAGTATTTT. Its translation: CASSQRQGGADTQYF.

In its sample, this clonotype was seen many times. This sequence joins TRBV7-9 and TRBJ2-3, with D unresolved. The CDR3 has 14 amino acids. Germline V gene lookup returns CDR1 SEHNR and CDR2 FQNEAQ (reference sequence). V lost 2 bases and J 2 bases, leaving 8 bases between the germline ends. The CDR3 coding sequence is TGTGCCAGCAGCTTACTCGGAGTCACAGATACGCAGTATTTT. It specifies CASSLLGVTDTQYF.

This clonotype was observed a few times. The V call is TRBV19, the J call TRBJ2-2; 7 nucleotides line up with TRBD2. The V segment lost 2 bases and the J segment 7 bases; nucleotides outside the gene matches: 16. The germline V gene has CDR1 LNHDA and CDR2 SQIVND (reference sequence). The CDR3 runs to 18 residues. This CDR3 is CASSIRASGGSGGGELFF. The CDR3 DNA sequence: TGTGCCAGTAGTATAAGGGCGTCCGGCGGGAGTGGAGGCGGGGAGCTGTTTTTT.

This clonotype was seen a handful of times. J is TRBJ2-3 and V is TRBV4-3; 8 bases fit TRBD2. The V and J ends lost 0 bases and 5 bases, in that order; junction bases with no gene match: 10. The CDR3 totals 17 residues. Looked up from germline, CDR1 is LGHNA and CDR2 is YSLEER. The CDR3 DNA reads TGCGCCAGCAGCCAAGACGCGGCGGGGGGTCTGGGAGATACGCAGTATTTT. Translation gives CASSQDAAGGLGDTQYF.

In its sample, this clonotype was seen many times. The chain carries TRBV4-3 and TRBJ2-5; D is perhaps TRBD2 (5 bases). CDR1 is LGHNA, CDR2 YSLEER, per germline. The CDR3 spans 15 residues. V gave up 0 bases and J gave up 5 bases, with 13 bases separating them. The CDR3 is CASSQDRRAGETQYF. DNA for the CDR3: TGCGCCAGCAGCCAAGATCGGCGGGCTGGGGAGACCCAGTACTTC.

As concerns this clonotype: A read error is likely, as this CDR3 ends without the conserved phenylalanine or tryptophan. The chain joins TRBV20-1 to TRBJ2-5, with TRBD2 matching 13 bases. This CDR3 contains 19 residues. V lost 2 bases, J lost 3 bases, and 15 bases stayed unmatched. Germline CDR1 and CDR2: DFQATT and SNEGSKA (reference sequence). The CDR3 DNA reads TGCAGTGCTAGACCGCCGGAAGGACTAGCGGGAGCCTTCAAAGAGACCCAGTACTAC. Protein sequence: CSARPPEGLAGAFKETQYY.

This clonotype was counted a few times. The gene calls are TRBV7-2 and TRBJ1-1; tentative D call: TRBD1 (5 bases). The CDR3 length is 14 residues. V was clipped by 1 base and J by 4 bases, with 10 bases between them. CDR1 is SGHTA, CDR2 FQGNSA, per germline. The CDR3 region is CASSLVGQGTEAFF. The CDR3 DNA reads TGTGCCAGCAGCTTAGTTGGGCAGGGCACTGAAGCTTTCTTT.

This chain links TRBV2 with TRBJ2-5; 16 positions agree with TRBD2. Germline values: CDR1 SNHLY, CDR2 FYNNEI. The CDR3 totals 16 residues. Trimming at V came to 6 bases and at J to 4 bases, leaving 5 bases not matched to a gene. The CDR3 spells CASSAGTSGGVETQYF. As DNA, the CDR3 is TGTGCCAGCAGCGCCGGGACTAGCGGGGGGGTAGAGACCCAGTACTTC.